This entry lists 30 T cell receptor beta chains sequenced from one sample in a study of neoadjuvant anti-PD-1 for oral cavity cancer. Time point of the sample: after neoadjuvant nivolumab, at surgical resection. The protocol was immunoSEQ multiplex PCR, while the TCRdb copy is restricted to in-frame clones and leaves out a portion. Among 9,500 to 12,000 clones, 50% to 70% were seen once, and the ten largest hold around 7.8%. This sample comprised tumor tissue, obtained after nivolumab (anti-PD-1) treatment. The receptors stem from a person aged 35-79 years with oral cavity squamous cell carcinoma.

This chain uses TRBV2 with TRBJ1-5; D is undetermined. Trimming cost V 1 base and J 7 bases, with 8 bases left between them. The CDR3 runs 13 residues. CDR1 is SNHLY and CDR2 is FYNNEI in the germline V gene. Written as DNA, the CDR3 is TGTGCCAGCAGTGAAGGGACCGTACAGCCCCAGCATTTT. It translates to CASSEGTVQPQHF.

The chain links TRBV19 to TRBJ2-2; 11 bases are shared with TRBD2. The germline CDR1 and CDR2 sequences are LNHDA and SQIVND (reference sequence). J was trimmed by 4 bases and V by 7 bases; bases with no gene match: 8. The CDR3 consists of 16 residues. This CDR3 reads CASTAQGTSGTGELFF. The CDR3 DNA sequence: TGTGCCAGTACCGCCCAGGGGACTAGCGGCACCGGGGAGCTGTTTTTT.

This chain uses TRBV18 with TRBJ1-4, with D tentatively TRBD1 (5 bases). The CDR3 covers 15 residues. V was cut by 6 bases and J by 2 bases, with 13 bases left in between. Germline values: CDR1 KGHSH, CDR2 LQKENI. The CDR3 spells CASSPSGGTNEKLFF. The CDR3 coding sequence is TGTGCCAGCTCCCCTAGTGGGGGGACTAATGAAAAACTGTTTTTT.

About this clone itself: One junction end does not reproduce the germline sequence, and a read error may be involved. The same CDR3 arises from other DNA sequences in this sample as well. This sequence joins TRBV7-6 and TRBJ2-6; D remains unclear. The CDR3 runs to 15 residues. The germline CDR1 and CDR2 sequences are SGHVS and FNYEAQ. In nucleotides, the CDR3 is TGTGCCAGCAGTTTAGAAGGGTCCGGGGCCAACGTCCTGACTTTC. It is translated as CASSLEGSGANVLTF.

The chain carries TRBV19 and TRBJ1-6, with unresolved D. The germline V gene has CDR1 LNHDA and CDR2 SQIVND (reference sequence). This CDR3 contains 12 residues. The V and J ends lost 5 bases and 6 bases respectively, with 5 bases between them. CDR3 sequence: CASSFLNSPLHF. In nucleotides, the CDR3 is TGTGCCAGTAGTTTCCTTAATTCACCCCTCCACTTT.

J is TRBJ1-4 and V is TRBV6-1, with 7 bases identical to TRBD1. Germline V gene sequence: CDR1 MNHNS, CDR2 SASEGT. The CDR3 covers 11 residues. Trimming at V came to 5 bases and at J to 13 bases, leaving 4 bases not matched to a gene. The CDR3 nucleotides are TGTGCCAGCAGTCAGGGACAGATACTGTTTTTT. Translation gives CASSQGQILFF.

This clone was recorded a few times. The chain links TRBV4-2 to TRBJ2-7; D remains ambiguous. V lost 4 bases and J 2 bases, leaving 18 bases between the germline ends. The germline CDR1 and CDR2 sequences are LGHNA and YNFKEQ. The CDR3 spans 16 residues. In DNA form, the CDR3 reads TGTGCCAGCAGCCCTTCACTCGGCCCGGCAACCTACGAGCAGTACTTC. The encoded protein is CASSPSLGPATYEQYF.

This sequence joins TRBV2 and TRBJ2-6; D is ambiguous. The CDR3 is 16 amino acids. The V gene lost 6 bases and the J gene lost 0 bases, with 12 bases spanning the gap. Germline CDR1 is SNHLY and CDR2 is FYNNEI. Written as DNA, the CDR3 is TGTGCCAGCAGCGCCGTAGAGGTCTCTGGGGCCAACGTCCTGACTTTC. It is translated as CASSAVEVSGANVLTF. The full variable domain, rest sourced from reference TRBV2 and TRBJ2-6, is EPEVTQTPSHQVTQMGQEVILRCVPISNHLYFYWYRQILGQKVEFLVSFYNNEISEKSEIFDDQFSVERPDGSNFTLKIRSTKLEDSAMYFCASSAVEVSGANVLTFGAGSRLTVL.

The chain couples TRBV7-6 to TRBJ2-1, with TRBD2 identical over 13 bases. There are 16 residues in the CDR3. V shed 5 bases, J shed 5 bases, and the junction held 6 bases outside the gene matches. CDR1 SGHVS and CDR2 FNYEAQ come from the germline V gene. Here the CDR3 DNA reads TGTGCCAGCAGCCCCTTACTAGCGGGAGGGGACAATGAGCAGTTCTTC. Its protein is CASSPLLAGGDNEQFF.

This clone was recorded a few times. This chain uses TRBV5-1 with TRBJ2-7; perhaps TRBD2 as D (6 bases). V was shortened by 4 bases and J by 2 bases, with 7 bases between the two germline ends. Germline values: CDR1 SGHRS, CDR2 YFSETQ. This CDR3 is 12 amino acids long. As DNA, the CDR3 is TGCGCCAGCAGCGCGGGACCCTACGAGCAGTACTTC. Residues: CASSAGPYEQYF.

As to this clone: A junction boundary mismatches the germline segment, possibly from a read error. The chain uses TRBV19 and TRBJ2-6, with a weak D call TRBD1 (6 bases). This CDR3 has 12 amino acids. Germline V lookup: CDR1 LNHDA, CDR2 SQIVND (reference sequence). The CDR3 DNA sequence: TGTGCCAGTAGCAGGGGCGCCAGCGTCCTGACTTTC. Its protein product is CASSRGASVLTF.

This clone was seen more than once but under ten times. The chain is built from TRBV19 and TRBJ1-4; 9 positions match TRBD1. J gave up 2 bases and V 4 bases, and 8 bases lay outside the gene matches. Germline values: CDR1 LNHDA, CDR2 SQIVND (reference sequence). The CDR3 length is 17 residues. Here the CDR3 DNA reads TGTGCCAGTAGTACCGAGGACAGGGGAAGGACTAATGAAAAACTGTTTTTT. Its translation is CASSTEDRGRTNEKLFF.

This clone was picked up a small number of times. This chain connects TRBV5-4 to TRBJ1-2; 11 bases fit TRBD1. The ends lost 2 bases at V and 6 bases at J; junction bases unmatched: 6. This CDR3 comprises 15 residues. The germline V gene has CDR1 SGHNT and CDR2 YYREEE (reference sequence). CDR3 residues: CASSFRTGGADGYTF. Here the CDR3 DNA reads TGTGCCAGCAGCTTTAGGACAGGGGGCGCCGATGGCTACACCTTC.

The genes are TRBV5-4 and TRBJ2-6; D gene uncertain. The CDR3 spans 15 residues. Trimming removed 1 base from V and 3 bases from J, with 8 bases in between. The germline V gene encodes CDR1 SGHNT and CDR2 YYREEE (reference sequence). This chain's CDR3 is CASSLRTFGANVLTF. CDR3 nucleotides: TGTGCCAGCAGCTTGAGGACCTTTGGGGCCAACGTCCTGACTTTC.

The CDR3: CASSVVPGQKFGTEAFF. The CDR3 nucleotides are TGTGCCAGCAGCGTAGTTCCGGGACAGAAGTTCGGAACTGAAGCTTTCTTT. The gene calls are TRBV9 and TRBJ1-1; 7 bases are shared with TRBD1. This CDR3 spans 17 amino acids. V lost 0 bases to trimming and J lost 5 bases; unmatched junction nucleotides: 13. Looked up from germline, CDR1 is SGDLS and CDR2 is YYNGEE.

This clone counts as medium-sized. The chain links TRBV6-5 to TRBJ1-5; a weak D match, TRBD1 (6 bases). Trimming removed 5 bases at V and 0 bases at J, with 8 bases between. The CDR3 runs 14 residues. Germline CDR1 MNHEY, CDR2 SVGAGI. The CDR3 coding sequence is TGTGCCAGCAGTACAGGGACTAGCAATCAGCCCCAGCATTTT. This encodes CASSTGTSNQPQHF.

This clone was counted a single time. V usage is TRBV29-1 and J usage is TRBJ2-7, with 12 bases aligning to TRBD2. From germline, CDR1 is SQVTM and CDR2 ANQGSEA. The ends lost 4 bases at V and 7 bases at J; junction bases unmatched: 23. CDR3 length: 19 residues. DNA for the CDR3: TGCAGCGTTGTAAAGGTCTGGACTAGCGGGACTCCGTCCGGGGGGGAGCAGTACTTC. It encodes CSVVKVWTSGTPSGGEQYF.

This CDR3 reads CASSQERTLNTEAFF. The CDR3 DNA sequence: TGCGCCAGCAGCCAAGAGCGGACGCTGAACACTGAAGCTTTCTTT. This sequence joins TRBV4-1 and TRBJ1-1; D remains unclear. Germline lookup yields CDR1 MGHRA and CDR2 YSYEKL. The CDR3 spans 15 residues. V shed 0 bases and J shed 0 bases, with 8 bases lying between them.

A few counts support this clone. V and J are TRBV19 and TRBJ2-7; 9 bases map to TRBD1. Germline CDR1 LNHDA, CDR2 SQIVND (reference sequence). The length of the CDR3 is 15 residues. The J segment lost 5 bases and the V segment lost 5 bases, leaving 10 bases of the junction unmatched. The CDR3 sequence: CASSAGTGRRDEQYF. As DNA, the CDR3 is TGTGCCAGTAGTGCAGGGACAGGGCGAAGGGACGAGCAGTACTTC.

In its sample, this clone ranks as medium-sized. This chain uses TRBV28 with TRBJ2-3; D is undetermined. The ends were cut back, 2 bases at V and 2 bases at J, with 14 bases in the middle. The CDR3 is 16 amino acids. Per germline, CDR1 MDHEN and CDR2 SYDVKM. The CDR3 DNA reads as TGTGCCAGCAGTTTAATCCTAGTTGGCTTCACAGATACGCAGTATTTT. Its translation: CASSLILVGFTDTQYF.

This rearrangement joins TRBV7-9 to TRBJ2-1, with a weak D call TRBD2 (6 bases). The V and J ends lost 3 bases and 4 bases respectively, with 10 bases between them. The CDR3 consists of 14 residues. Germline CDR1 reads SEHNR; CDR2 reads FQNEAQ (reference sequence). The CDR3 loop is CASSLGGLYNEQFF. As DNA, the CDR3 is TGTGCCAGCAGCTTGGGCGGACTATACAATGAGCAGTTCTTC.

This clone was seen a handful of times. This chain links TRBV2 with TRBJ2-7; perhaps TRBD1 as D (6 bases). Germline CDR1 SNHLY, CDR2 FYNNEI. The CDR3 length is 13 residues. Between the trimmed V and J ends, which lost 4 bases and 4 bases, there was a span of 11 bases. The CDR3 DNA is TGTGCCAGCAGTGGGGACATCCCTTACGAGCAGTACTTC. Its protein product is CASSGDIPYEQYF.

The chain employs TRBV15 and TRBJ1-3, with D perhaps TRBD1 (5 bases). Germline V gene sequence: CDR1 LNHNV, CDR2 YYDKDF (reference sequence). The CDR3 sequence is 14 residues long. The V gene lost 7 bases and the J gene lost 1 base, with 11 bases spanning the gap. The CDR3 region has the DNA TGTGCCACCAACTATGGGGGGTCTGGAAACACCATATATTTT. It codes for CATNYGGSGNTIYF.

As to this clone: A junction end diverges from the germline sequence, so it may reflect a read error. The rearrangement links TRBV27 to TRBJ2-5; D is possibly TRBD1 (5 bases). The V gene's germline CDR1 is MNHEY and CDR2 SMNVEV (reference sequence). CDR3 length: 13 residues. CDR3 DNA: TGTGCCAGCAGTCCTGACAGAAAAGAGGCCCAGTACTTC. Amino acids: CASSPDRKEAQYF.

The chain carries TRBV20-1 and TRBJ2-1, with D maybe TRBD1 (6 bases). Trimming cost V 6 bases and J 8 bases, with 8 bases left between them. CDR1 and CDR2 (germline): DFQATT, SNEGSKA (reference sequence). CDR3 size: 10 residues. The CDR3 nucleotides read TGCAGTGCGGGGGCGGATGAGCAGTTCTTC. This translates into CSAGADEQFF.

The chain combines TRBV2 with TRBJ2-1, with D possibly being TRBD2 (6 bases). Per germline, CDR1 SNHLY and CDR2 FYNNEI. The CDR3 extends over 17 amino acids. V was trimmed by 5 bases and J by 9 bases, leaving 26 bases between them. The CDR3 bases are TGTGCCAGCAGTCTCCGGGGACTTCTCCTTCGGGGTGGTGAGCAGTTCTTC. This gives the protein CASSLRGLLLRGGEQFF. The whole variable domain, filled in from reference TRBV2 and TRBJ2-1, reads EPEVTQTPSHQVTQMGQEVILRCVPISNHLYFYWYRQILGQKVEFLVSFYNNEISEKSEIFDDQFSVERPDGSNFTLKIRSTKLEDSAMYFCASSLRGLLLRGGEQFFGPGTRLTVL.

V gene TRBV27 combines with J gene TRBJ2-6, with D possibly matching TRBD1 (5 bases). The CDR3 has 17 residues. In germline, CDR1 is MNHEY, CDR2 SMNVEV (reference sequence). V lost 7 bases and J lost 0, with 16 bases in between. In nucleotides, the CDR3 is TGTGCCAGCACTGGTTTAGGACACCTCTCTGGGGCCAACGTCCTGACTTTC. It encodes CASTGLGHLSGANVLTF.

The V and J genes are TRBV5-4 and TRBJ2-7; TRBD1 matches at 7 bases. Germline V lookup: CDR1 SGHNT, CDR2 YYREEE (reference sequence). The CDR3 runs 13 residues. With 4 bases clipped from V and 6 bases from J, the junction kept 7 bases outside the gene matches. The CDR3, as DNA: TGTGCCAGCAGCACGACAGGGTCGGGCGAGCAGTACTTC. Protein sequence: CASSTTGSGEQYF. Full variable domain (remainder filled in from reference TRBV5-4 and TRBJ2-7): ETGVTQSPTHLIKTRGQQVTLRCSSQSGHNTVSWYQQALGQGPQFIFQYYREEENGRGNFPPRFSGLQFPNYSSELNVNALELDDSALYLCASSTTGSGEQYFGPGTRLTVT.

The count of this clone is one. The CDR3 DNA is TGTGCCAGCAGGAGGGGTAGGGCTTTCTTT. This encodes CASRRGRAFF. V gene TRBV28 combines with J gene TRBJ1-1, with D possibly TRBD1 on 5 matching bases. The germline V and J ends were trimmed by 6 bases and 11 bases, with 10 bases remaining between them. The CDR3 is made up of 10 amino acids. Germline-derived CDR1 and CDR2 are MDHEN and SYDVKM.

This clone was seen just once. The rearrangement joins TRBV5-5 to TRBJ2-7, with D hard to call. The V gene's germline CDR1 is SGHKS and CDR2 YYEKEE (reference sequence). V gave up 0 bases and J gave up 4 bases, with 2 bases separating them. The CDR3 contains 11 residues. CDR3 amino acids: CASSLEYEQYF. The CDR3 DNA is TGTGCCAGCAGCTTGGAGTACGAGCAGTACTTC.